The sequence of this T cell receptor beta chain was determined in a study of technical replicates of blood from a handful of donors. The germline CDR1 and CDR2 sequences are ENHRY and SYGVKD. The CDR3 has 14 amino acids. Trimming left V 0 bases short and J 4 bases short, with 9 bases between. TCRdb's table, derived via immunoSEQ multiplex PCR, lists solely in-frame clones and lacks some. The top ten clones hold roughly 4.2% of a sample with over 50,000 clones, just under 95% of them seen once. This receptor was taken from a human donor in good health. Some clones in this sample may be carry-over from other donors' samples. This chain uses TRBV10-3 with TRBJ1-2; D is ambiguous. Material: PBMCs. CDR3 region: CAISESEASYGYTF. CDR3 in DNA: TGTGCCATCAGTGAGTCGGAGGCTTCCTATGGCTACACCTTC.